In its sample, the clone carrying this T cell receptor (beta chain) was seen once. This record comes from a study of blood T cell repertoires in COVID-19. Across the whole study: There were acute and convalescent COVID-19 samples, and they came from the United States, Italy and Spain.

The method was immunoSEQ multiplex PCR; TCRdb's version includes in-frame clones alone and lacks a portion of them. Here the sample spans 200,000 to 250,000 clones, around four fifths being singletons. What the recovered Cohort 3 donors had was two negative PCRs, clearance, or symptom resolution. Trimming pared 2 bases from V and 3 bases from J, leaving 10 bases between. The CDR3 spans 14 residues. Germline CDR1 MNHEY, CDR2 SVGAGI. The genes are TRBV6-5 and TRBJ1-2; the D is unclear. The sequencing input was PBMCs or T cells enriched from blood (not recorded which). This TCR derives from a man aged 40-49 years who had recovered from COVID-19. The CDR3 DNA is TGTGCCAGCAGTTACGGGCAGGCCTACTATGGCTACACCTTC. This codes for CASSYGQAYYGYTF.